These 27 T cell receptor beta chains share one sample of origin, sequenced in a study of blood T cell repertoires in COVID-19. Data came from immunoSEQ multiplex PCR; TCRdb stores just in-frame clones and leaves some out. The repertoire holds approximately 200,000 clones, with almost 90% as singletons. The material sequenced was peripheral blood. These receptors originate from a man aged 18 to 30 with active or convalescent COVID-19.

This clone appeared a single time. The chain carries TRBV27 and TRBJ1-2; the match to TRBD1 covers 7 bases. With V trimmed by 3 bases and J by 7 bases, 5 bases remained unmatched. Germline values: CDR1 MNHEY, CDR2 SMNVEV (reference sequence). This CDR3 is 13 amino acids long. CDR3 sequence: CASSFTGVSGYTF. CDR3 sequence (DNA): TGTGCCAGCAGTTTCACAGGGGTTAGTGGCTACACCTTC.

The chain is built from TRBV3-1 (or the pseudogene TRBV3-2) and TRBJ2-3; 7 nucleotides align to TRBD1. V gave up 1 base and J gave up 12 bases; unmatched junction bases: 13. CDR3 length: 15 residues. Looked up from germline, CDR1 is LGHDT and CDR2 is YNNKEL (reference sequence). The CDR3 nucleotides are TGTGCCAGCAGCCAAGGGATGGACAGGACAGCCCAACAGTATTTT. The encoded protein is CASSQGMDRTAQQYF.

The chain carries TRBV29-1 and TRBJ1-2; D is unclear. Germline V gives CDR1 SQVTM, CDR2 ANQGSEA. The CDR3 is 14 residues long. Between the trimmed V and J ends, which lost 0 bases and 5 bases, there was a span of 13 bases. In DNA form, the CDR3 reads TGCAGCGTTGAAGATAGGGAGAGGGCATATGGCTACACCTTC. It encodes CSVEDRERAYGYTF. The variable domain in full, with the rest retrieved from reference TRBV29-1 and TRBJ1-2, is SAVISQKPSRDICQRGTSLTIQCQVDSQVTMMFWYRQQPGQSLTLIATANQGSEATYESGFVIDKFPISRPNLTFSTLTVSNMSPEDSSIYLCSVEDRERAYGYTFGSGTRLTVV.

The rearrangement links TRBV29-1 to TRBJ2-3; a weak D match, TRBD2 (6 bases). Germline loops: CDR1 SQVTM, CDR2 ANQGSEA. The CDR3 is made up of 13 amino acids. Trimming stripped 6 bases from V and 1 base from J, with 11 bases between. CDR3: CSVGGLRTDTQYF. CDR3 bases: TGCAGCGTCGGGGGACTTCGCACAGATACGCAGTATTTT.

J is TRBJ2-2 and V is TRBV6-5; 8 bases are shared with TRBD1. The CDR3 contains 14 residues. Germline lookup yields CDR1 MNHEY and CDR2 SVGAGI. J was trimmed by 1 base and V by 6 bases; bases with no gene match: 1. The CDR3 loop is CASRGTGNTGELFF. The DNA for the CDR3 is TGTGCCAGCAGGGGGACAGGGAACACCGGGGAGCTGTTTTTT.

This chain joins TRBV6-2 or TRBV6-3 and TRBJ2-1; TRBD2 agrees at 11 bases. CDR1 MNHEY and CDR2 SVGEGT come from the germline V gene. V was pared by 3 bases and J by 10 bases, with 11 bases of the junction left unmatched. This CDR3 contains 16 residues. CDR3 in amino acids: CASSYSSGRARGEQFF. For the CDR3, the DNA is TGTGCCAGCAGTTATAGTAGCGGGAGGGCCCGTGGGGAGCAGTTCTTC.

The chain carries TRBV11-3 and TRBJ2-1; D is uncertain. The V end lost 3 bases, the J end lost 5 bases, and 8 bases lay between the germline ends. CDR1 is SGHNT, CDR2 YENEEA, per germline. The length of the CDR3 is 13 residues. CDR3: CASSLGRHNEQFF. The CDR3 DNA follows: TGTGCCAGCAGCTTGGGCAGACACAATGAGCAGTTCTTC.

This clone turned up a few times. The chain joins TRBV30 to TRBJ2-1; 9 nucleotides line up with TRBD2. After removal of 1 base from V and 4 bases from J, the junction contained 5 bases not matched to a gene. The CDR3 loop spans 15 amino acids. Germline V lookup: CDR1 GTSNPN, CDR2 SVGIG (reference sequence). CDR3 nucleotide sequence: TGTGCCTGGAGTGCAGCTAGCGGGATATACAATGAGCAGTTCTTC. It encodes CAWSAASGIYNEQFF. The variable domain in full, completed from reference TRBV30 and TRBJ2-1, reads SQTIHQWPATLVQPVGSPLSLECTVEGTSNPNLYWYRQAAGRGLQLLFYSVGIGQISSEVPQNLSASRPQDRQFILSSKKLLLSDSGFYLCAWSAASGIYNEQFFGPGTRLTVL.

V gene TRBV7-8 combines with J gene TRBJ2-7; 8 nucleotides align to TRBD2. Trimming removed 5 bases from V and 4 bases from J; junction bases left unmatched: 10. The germline V gene has CDR1 SGHVS and CDR2 FQNEAQ. The CDR3 has 15 residues. This chain's CDR3 is CASSPRGGLKYEQYF. Written as DNA, the CDR3 is TGTGCCAGCAGCCCCCGGGGGGGCCTGAAATACGAGCAGTACTTC.

J is TRBJ2-7 and V is TRBV7-9; the D gene is possibly TRBD1 (6 bases). Trimming cost V 5 bases and J 2 bases, with 16 bases left between them. This CDR3 region has 15 residues. Germline CDR1 is SEHNR and CDR2 is FQNEAQ (reference sequence). CDR3 nucleotide sequence: TGTGCCAGCAGCCATGAACAGGGCTTGCCCTACGAGCAGTACTTC. This codes for CASSHEQGLPYEQYF.

The V and J genes are TRBV2 and TRBJ2-1, with a possible D match to TRBD1 (5 bases). The length of the CDR3 is 12 residues. CDR1 is SNHLY, CDR2 FYNNEI, per germline. The V gene lost 9 bases and the J gene lost 1 base, with 7 bases spanning the gap. The CDR3 protein is CARRGSYNEQFF. The DNA for the CDR3 is TGTGCCAGAAGGGGTTCCTACAATGAGCAGTTCTTC.

This rearrangement joins TRBV5-4 to TRBJ1-4; possibly TRBD1 for D (5 bases). Germline V gene lookup returns CDR1 SGHNT and CDR2 YYREEE (reference sequence). CDR3 length equals 14 residues. V lost 4 bases to trimming and J lost 7 bases, with 14 bases between them. The CDR3 sequence is CASSQGGAGEKLFF. DNA for the CDR3: TGTGCCAGCAGCCAAGGAGGGGCAGGTGAAAAACTGTTTTTT.

The V and J genes are TRBV19 and TRBJ1-5; D remains ambiguous. The CDR3 sequence is 12 residues long. V lost 5 bases and J lost 2, with 4 bases in between. In germline, CDR1 is LNHDA, CDR2 SQIVND (reference sequence). This CDR3 is CASSLGNQPQHF. DNA for the CDR3: TGTGCCAGTAGTCTCGGCAATCAGCCCCAGCATTTT.

The gene calls are TRBV5-6 and TRBJ2-7; 14 bases are a match to TRBD2. The CDR3 totals 16 residues. Losses at the gene ends were 4 bases for V and 0 bases for J; bases not matched to a gene: 3. Germline CDR1 is SGHDT and CDR2 is YYEEEE. Here the CDR3 reads CASSLGTSGSSYEQYF. The CDR3 DNA sequence: TGTGCCAGCAGCCTTGGGACTAGCGGGAGCTCCTACGAGCAGTACTTC.

The chain has TRBV6-5 and TRBJ2-7; TRBD2 matches at 12 bases. There are 14 residues in the CDR3. The germline V gene encodes CDR1 MNHEY and CDR2 SVGAGI. The junction had 3 bases not matched to a gene; V was cut back by 6 bases and J by 3 bases. The CDR3 spells CASSPGLAGYEQYF. CDR3 DNA: TGTGCCAGCAGCCCGGGACTAGCGGGCTACGAGCAGTACTTC.

This clone was detected only once. V gene TRBV19 combines with J gene TRBJ2-5; D is possibly TRBD1 (6 bases). CDR3 length equals 15 residues. CDR1 is LNHDA and CDR2 is SQIVND in the germline V gene (reference sequence). V was shortened by 2 bases and J by 5 bases, with 15 bases between the two germline ends. The CDR3, as DNA: TGTGCCAGTAGTATAATCCCCCAGGGGTCGGAGACCCAGTACTTC. It yields the protein CASSIIPQGSETQYF.

The J gene is TRBJ1-2, the V gene TRBV5-1; 8 positions agree with TRBD1. From germline, CDR1 is SGHRS and CDR2 YFSETQ. The ends lost 0 bases at V and 6 bases at J; junction bases unmatched: 7. CDR3 size: 15 residues. Here the CDR3 reads CASSLAETGVDGYTF. The CDR3 DNA sequence: TGCGCCAGCAGCTTGGCCGAGACAGGGGTTGATGGCTACACCTTC.

The V gene is TRBV6-5, the J gene TRBJ2-7; 11 bases are shared with TRBD2. V lost 5 bases, J lost 3 bases, and 3 bases stayed unmatched. The CDR3 is 14 residues long. Looked up from germline, CDR1 is MNHEY and CDR2 is SVGAGI. The CDR3 DNA follows: TGTGCCAGCAGTCGACTAGCGGGGAACTACGAGCAGTACTTC. Its translation: CASSRLAGNYEQYF.

V and J are TRBV6-5 and TRBJ2-1, with a weak D call TRBD1 (5 bases). Germline V gene data show CDR1 as MNHEY and CDR2 as SVGAGI. The CDR3 spans 15 residues. V was pared by 0 bases and J by 9 bases, with 15 bases between. The DNA of the CDR3 is TGTGCCAGCAGTTACTCCACCCGACAGCTCGGTGAGCAGTTCTTC. It codes for CASSYSTRQLGEQFF.

The chain recombines TRBV10-1 with TRBJ1-6, with D tentatively TRBD1 (6 bases). CDR1 is WNHNN and CDR2 is SYGVQD in the germline V gene (reference sequence). Trimming cost V 4 bases and J 5 bases, with 9 bases left between them. The CDR3 extends over 14 amino acids. The CDR3 DNA sequence: TGCGCCAGCAGTGTCGAGGGGGATAATTCACCCCTCCACTTT. This codes for CASSVEGDNSPLHF.

J is TRBJ2-5 and V is TRBV27; perhaps TRBD2 as D (5 bases). The germline gives CDR1 MNHEY, CDR2 SMNVEV (reference sequence). Trimming shortened V by 9 bases and J by 0 bases, and 11 bases separated the two germline ends. The CDR3 consists of 13 residues. This CDR3 is CASQPSHQETQYF. The CDR3 nucleotides are TGTGCCAGTCAACCTAGCCACCAAGAGACCCAGTACTTC.

This clone has just a few counts. The chain carries TRBV2 and TRBJ1-6, with D hard to call. There are 14 residues in the CDR3. V was trimmed by 6 bases and J by 9 bases, leaving 15 bases between them. In germline, CDR1 is SNHLY, CDR2 FYNNEI. Here the CDR3 reads CASSPPGDRSPLHF. Written as DNA, the CDR3 is TGTGCCAGCAGCCCCCCGGGAGATCGTTCACCCCTCCACTTT. The full variable domain, with the rest looked up from reference TRBV2 and TRBJ1-6, is EPEVTQTPSHQVTQMGQEVILRCVPISNHLYFYWYRQILGQKVEFLVSFYNNEISEKSEIFDDQFSVERPDGSNFTLKIRSTKLEDSAMYFCASSPPGDRSPLHFGNGTRLTVT.

The chain combines TRBV2 with TRBJ2-1, with 9 bases identical to TRBD1. The CDR3 spans 12 residues. V lost 6 bases, J lost 10 bases, and 4 bases stayed unmatched. Germline CDR1 reads SNHLY; CDR2 reads FYNNEI. The CDR3 coding sequence is TGTGCCAGCAGACAGGGGGCGCAGGAGCAGTTCTTC. Encoded protein: CASRQGAQEQFF.

V is TRBV7-3 and J is TRBJ1-1, with TRBD1 as a possible D gene (6 bases). The V gene lost 4 bases and the J gene lost 9 bases, with 15 bases spanning the gap. The CDR3 extends over 13 amino acids. CDR1 is SGHTA, CDR2 FQGTGA, per germline. CDR3 nucleotides: TGTGCCAGCAGCTCGCAAAGACAGGCTAAAGCTTTCTTT. It translates to CASSSQRQAKAFF. The full variable domain, in which reference TRBV7-3 and TRBJ1-1 provide the parts outside the CDR3, is GAGVSQTPSNKVTEKGKYVELRCDPISGHTALYWYRQSLGQGPEFLIYFQGTGAADDSGLPNDRFFAVRPEGSVSTLKIQRTERGDSAVYLCASSSQRQAKAFFGQGTRLTVV.

V usage is TRBV4-1 and J usage is TRBJ1-1; D ambiguous. From germline, CDR1 is MGHRA and CDR2 YSYEKL. The CDR3 runs 13 residues. Trimming cost V 3 bases and J 5 bases, with 10 bases left between them. CDR3 protein: CASSHVPGTEAFF. The DNA for the CDR3 is TGCGCCAGCAGCCATGTTCCGGGGACTGAAGCTTTCTTT.

This chain connects TRBV20-1 to TRBJ1-2; tentative D call: TRBD1 (5 bases). The CDR3 loop spans 11 amino acids. Trimming pared 6 bases from V and 4 bases from J, leaving 9 bases between. The germline CDR1 and CDR2 sequences are DFQATT and SNEGSKA (reference sequence). In DNA form, the CDR3 reads TGCAGTGCCCTGGGGGGCTATGGCTACACCTTC. It specifies CSALGGYGYTF.

This sequence joins TRBV20-1 and TRBJ1-1; no clear D. Germline values: CDR1 DFQATT, CDR2 SNEGSKA (reference sequence). CDR3 length: 11 amino acids. V was shortened by 0 bases and J by 7 bases, with 6 bases between the two germline ends. Here the CDR3 DNA reads TGCAGTGCTAGAGATCCCAATGAAGCTTTCTTT. It encodes CSARDPNEAFF.